This entry concerns a single T cell receptor (beta chain). This sample stems from a study of technical replicates of blood from several donors. Here immunoSEQ multiplex PCR was the method, and the copy in TCRdb shows in-frame clones only, minus some. The table shows roughly 60,000 clones, with 91% occurring only once. The TCR originated in a human donor in good health. Some clones in this sample may be carry-over from other donors' samples. The material sequenced was PBMCs.

The CDR3 region has the DNA TGCGCCAGCAGCACCCGACAGGGTTCCACCCACGAGCAGTACTTC. This codes for CASSTRQGSTHEQYF. The genes are TRBV5-1 and TRBJ2-7; 7 nucleotides agree with TRBD1. In germline, CDR1 is SGHRS, CDR2 YFSETQ. This CDR3 has 15 residues. Trimming removed 4 bases from V and 5 bases from J; junction bases left unmatched: 12. Full variable domain (missing parts from reference TRBV5-1 and TRBJ2-7): KAGVTQTPRYLIKTRGQQVTLSCSPISGHRSVSWYQQTPGQGLQFLFEYFSETQRNKGNFPGRFSGRQFSNSRSEMNVSTLELGDSALYLCASSTRQGSTHEQYFGPGTRLTVT.